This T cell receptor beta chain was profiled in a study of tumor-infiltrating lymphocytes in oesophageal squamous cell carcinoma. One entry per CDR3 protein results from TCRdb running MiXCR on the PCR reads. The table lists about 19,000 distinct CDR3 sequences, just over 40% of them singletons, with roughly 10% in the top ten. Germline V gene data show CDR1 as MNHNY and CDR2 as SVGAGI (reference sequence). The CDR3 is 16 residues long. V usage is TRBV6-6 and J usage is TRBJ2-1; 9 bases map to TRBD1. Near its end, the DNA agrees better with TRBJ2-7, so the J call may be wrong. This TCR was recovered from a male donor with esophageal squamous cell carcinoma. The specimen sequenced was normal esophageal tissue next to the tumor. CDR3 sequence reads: CASSYRGQGGSYEQYF. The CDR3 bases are TGTGCCAGCAGTTACCGGGGACAGGGAGGGTCCTACGAGCAGTACTTC.